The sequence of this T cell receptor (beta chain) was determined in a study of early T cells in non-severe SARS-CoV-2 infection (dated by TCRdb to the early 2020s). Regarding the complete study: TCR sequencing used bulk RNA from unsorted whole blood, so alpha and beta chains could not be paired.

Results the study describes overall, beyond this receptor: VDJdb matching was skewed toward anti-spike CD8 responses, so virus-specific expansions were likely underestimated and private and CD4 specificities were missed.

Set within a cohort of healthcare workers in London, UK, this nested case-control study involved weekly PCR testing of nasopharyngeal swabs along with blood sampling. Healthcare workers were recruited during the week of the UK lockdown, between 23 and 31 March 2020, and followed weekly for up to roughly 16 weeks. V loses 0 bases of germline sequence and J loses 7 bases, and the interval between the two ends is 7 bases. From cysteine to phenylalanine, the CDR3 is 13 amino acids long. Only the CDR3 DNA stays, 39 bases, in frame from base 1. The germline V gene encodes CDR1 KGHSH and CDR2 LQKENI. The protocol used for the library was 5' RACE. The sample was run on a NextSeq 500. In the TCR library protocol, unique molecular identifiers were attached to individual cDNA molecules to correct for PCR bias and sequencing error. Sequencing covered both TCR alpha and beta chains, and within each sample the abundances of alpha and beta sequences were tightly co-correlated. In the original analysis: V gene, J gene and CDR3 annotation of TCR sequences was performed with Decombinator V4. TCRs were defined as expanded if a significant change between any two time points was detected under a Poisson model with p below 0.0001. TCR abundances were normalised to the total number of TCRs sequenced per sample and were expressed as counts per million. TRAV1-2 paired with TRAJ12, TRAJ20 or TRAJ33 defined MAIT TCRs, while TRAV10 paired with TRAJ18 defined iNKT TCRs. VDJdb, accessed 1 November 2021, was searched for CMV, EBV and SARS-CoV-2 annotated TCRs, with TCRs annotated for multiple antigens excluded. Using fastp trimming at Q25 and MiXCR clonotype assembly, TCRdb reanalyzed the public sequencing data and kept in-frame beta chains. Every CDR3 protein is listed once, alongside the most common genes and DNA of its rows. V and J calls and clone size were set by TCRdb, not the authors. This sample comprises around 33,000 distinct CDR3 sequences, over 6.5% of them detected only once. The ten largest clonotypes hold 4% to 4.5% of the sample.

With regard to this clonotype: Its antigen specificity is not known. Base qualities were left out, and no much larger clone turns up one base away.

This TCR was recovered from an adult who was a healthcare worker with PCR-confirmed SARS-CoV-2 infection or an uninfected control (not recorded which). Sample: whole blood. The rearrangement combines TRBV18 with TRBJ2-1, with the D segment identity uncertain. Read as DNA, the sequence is TGTGCCAGCTCACCACCGCTCAAAAATGAGCAGTTCTTC. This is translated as CASSPPLKNEQFF.